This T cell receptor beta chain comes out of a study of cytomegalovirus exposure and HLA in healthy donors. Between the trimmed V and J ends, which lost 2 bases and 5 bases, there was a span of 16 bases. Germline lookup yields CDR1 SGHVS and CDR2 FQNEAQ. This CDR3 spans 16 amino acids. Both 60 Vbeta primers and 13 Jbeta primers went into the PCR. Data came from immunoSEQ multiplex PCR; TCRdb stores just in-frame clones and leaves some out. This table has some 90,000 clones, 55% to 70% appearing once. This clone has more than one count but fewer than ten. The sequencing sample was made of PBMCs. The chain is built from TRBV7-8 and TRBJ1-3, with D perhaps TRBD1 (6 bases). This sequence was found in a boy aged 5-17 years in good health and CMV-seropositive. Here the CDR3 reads CASSLNRANVRNTIYF. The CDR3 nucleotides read TGTGCCAGCAGCTTAAACAGGGCCAATGTCAGAAACACCATATATTTT.